This TCR beta chain comes out of a study of tumor-infiltrating lymphocytes in primary liver carcinoma. Comments on this clonotype: One end of the junction varies from germline; a read error may be responsible.

Bulk tissue was left unsorted, and RNA and DNA were co-extracted from about 20-30 mg of it. All patients had surgically resected primary liver carcinoma. cDNA specific to TCR beta was made from around 450 ng of total RNA, with a constant-region primer employed for priming. Employing slightly modified ARM-PCR, three nested multiplex PCR rounds were run, and these gave rise to the TCR beta libraries. Both of the initial two PCR rounds ran for 10 cycles and employed TRBV1-TRBV30 forward primers alongside a C-beta reverse primer. TCRdb reanalysed the multiplex PCR reads using MiXCR and keeps one entry per CDR3 protein. The sample lists about 30,000 distinct CDR3 sequences; approximately 71% were seen once. CDR3 size: 15 residues. Germline CDR1 is MNHEY and CDR2 is SVGAGI.

Sequencing input: liver tumor tissue from sampling region 3. Subset denoted: tumor region T3, left-lateral pole. This chain connects TRBV6-5 to TRBJ2-7; D is unresolved. The TCR comes from a woman in her thirties with primary liver carcinoma and hepatitis B virus infection. In DNA, the CDR3 is TGTGCCAGCAGTTACATGGATAGCAGCTCCTACAAGCAGTACTTC. It yields the protein CASSYMDSSSYKQYF.